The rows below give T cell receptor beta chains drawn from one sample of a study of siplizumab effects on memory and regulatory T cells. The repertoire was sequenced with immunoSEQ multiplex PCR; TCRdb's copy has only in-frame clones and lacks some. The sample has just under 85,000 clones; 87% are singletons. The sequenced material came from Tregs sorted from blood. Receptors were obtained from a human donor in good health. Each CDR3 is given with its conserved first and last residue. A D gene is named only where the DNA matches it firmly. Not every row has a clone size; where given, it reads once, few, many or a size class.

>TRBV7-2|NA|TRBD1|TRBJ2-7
CASSLTGGAYEQYF
TGTGCCAGCAGCCTAACAGGGGGCGCGTACGAGCAGTACTTC
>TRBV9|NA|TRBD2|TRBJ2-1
CASSPLVAGAYNEQFF
TGTGCCAGCAGCCCCCTGGTAGCGGGGGCCTACAATGAGCAGTTCTTC
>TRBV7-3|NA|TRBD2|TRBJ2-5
CASSLIASGGTETQYF
TGTGCCAGCAGCTTAATTGCTAGCGGGGGGACAGAGACCCAGTACTTC
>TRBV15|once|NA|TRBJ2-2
CATSRDLSIAGELFF
TGTGCCACCAGCAGAGATCTAAGTATCGCCGGGGAGCTGTTTTTT
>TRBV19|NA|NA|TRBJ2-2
CASSILWGTANTGELFF
TGTGCCAGTAGTATATTATGGGGCACTGCGAACACCGGGGAGCTGTTTTTT
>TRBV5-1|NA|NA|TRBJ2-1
CASSPGLNEQFF
TGCGCCAGCAGCCCGGGATTGAATGAGCAGTTCTTC
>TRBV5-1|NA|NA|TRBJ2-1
CASSLDGRGYNEQFF
TGCGCCAGCAGCTTGGATGGCAGGGGCTACAATGAGCAGTTCTTC
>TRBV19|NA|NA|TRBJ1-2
CASSRRGETNYGYTF
TGTGCCAGTAGCCGGCGGGGAGAAACAAACTATGGCTACACCTTC
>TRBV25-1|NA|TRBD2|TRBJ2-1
CATTGGHNEQFF
TGTGCCACAACGGGGGGGCACAATGAGCAGTTCTTC
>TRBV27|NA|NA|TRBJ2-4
CASGAQGGAIQYF
TGTGCCAGCGGGGCACAGGGAGGTGCCATTCAGTACTTC
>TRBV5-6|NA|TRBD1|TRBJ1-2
CASSGGQGNYGYTF
TGTGCCAGCAGCGGGGGACAGGGGAATTATGGCTACACCTTC
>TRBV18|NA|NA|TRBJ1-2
CASSPKSNYGYTF
TGTGCCAGCTCACCAAAGAGTAACTATGGCTACACCTTC
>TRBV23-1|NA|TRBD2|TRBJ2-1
CASSQFSSGGRVGDEQFF
TGCGCCAGCAGTCAATTCTCTAGCGGGGGACGGGTTGGGGATGAGCAGTTCTTC
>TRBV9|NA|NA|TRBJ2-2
CASSVGFVGELFF
TGTGCCAGCAGCGTAGGCTTTGTCGGGGAGCTGTTTTTT
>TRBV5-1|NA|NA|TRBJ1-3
CASSLGDLSTGNTIYF
TGCGCCAGCAGCTTGGGGGACTTGTCGACTGGAAACACCATATATTTT
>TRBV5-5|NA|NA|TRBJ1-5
CASSLEEVRQPQHF
TGTGCCAGCAGCTTGGAGGAAGTCCGTCAGCCCCAGCATTTT
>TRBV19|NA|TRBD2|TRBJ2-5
CASSISWTSLETQYF
TGTGCCAGTAGTATAAGCTGGACTAGCCTAGAGACCCAGTACTTC
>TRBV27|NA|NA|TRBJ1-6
CASSLKFYNSPLHF
TGTGCCAGCAGTTTAAAGTTCTATAATTCACCCCTCCACTTT
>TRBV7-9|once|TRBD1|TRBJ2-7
CASSLGWSDRDHEQYF
TGTGCCAGCAGCTTAGGATGGTCGGACAGGGACCACGAGCAGTACTTC
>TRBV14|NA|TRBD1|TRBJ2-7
CASSGPGTVSYEQYF
TGTGCCAGCAGCGGTCCCGGGACAGTGTCCTACGAGCAGTACTTC
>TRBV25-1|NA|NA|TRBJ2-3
CASSDGGFSTDTQYF
TGTGCCAGCAGTGATGGAGGGTTCAGCACAGATACGCAGTATTTT
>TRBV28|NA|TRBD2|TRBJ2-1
CASSSPSRGANNEQFF
TGTGCCAGCAGTAGCCCGTCGCGGGGGGCAAACAATGAGCAGTTCTTC
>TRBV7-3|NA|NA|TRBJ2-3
CASSFSGESTDTQYF
TGTGCCAGCAGCTTTTCGGGGGAGAGCACAGATACGCAGTATTTT
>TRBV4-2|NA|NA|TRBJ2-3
CASSHAQGGEKTQYF
TGTGCCAGCAGCCACGCTCAGGGGGGGGAGAAGACGCAGTATTTT
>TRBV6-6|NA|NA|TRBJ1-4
CASTSRPEKLFF
TGTGCCAGCACCAGTCGCCCCGAAAAACTGTTTTTT
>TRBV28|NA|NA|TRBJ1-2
CASFTLPGGIYYGYTF
TGTGCCAGCTTTACACTGCCGGGGGGTATTTACTATGGCTACACCTTC
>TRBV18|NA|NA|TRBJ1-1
CASSPTMNTEAFF
TGTGCCAGCTCACCTACCATGAACACTGAAGCTTTCTTT
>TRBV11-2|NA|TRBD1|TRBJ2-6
CASSLAWRQGGGANVLTF
TGTGCCAGCAGCTTAGCATGGCGACAGGGCGGTGGGGCCAACGTCCTGACTTTC
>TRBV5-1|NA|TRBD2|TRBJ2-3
CASSFLAGSTDTQYF
TGCGCCAGCAGCTTTTTAGCGGGGAGTACAGATACGCAGTATTTT
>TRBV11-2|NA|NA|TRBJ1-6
CASSFLGDTKNSPLHF
TGTGCCAGCAGCTTTTTAGGGGACACTAAAAATTCACCCCTCCACTTT
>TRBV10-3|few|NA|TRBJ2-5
CAIRSGYPETQYF
TGTGCCATCAGATCAGGGTACCCGGAGACCCAGTACTTC
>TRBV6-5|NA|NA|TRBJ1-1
CASSYGGGMNTEAFF
TGTGCCAGCAGTTACGGGGGTGGGATGAACACTGAAGCTTTCTTT
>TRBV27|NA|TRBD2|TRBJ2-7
CASSSSGGPYEQYF
TGTGCCAGCAGTTCTAGCGGGGGTCCCTACGAGCAGTACTTC
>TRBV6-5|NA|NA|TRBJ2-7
CASRPGGYYEQYF
TGTGCCAGCAGGCCAGGAGGATACTACGAGCAGTACTTC
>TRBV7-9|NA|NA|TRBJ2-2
CASSLVVLRGTGELFF
TGTGCCAGCAGCTTAGTGGTGCTGCGGGGAACCGGGGAGCTGTTTTTT
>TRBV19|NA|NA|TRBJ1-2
CASRGADGTGYTF
TGTGCCAGTAGAGGGGCCGACGGGACTGGCTACACCTTC
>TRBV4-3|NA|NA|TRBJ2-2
CASSRYDGELFF
TGCGCCAGCAGCCGGTATGACGGGGAGCTGTTTTTT
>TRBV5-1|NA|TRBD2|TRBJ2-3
CASSLSPASGYSTDTQYF
TGCGCCAGCAGCTTGAGTCCGGCTAGCGGTTATAGCACAGATACGCAGTATTTT
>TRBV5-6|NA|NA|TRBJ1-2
CASSPADRIEGYTF
TGTGCCAGCAGCCCGGCCGACAGAATTGAGGGCTACACCTTC
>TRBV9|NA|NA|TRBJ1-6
CASSESGTMISSPLHF
TGTGCCAGCAGCGAGAGTGGGACAATGATTTCTTCACCCCTCCACTTT
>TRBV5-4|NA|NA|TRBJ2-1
CASSTYNEQFF
TGTGCCAGCAGTACTTACAATGAGCAGTTCTTC
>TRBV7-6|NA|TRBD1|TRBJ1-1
CASSTRQGTEAFF
TGTGCCAGCAGCACTCGACAGGGCACTGAAGCTTTCTTT
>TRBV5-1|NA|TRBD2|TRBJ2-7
CACIAGASYEQYF
TGCGCCTGCATAGCGGGGGCATCCTACGAGCAGTACTTC
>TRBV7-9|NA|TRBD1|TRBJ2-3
CASSVGTVTDTQYF
TGTGCCAGCAGCGTCGGGACAGTCACAGATACGCAGTATTTT